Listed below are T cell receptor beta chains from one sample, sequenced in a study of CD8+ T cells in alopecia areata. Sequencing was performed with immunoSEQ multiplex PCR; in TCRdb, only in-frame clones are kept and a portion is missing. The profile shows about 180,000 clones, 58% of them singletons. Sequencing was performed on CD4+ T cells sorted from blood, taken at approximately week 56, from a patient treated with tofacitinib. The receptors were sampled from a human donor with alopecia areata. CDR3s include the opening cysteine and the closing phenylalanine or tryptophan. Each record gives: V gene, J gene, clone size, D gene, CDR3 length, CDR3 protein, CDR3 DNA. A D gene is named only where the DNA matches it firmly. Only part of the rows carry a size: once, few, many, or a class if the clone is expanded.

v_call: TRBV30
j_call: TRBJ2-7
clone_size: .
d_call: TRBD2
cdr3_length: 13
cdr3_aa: CAWKTSGTYEQYF
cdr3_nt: TGTGCCTGGAAGACTAGCGGGACGTACGAGCAGTACTTC

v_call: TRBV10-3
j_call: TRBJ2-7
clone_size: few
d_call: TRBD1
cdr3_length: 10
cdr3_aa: CANGVDRVNF
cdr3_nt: TGTGCCAACGGGGTGGACAGGGTCAACTTC

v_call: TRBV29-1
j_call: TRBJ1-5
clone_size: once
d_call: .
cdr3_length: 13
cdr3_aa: CSVEEQANQPQHF
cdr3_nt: TGCAGCGTTGAGGAACAGGCGAATCAGCCCCAGCATTTT

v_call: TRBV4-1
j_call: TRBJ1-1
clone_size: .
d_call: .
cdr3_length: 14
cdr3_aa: CASSQDSQVTGAFF
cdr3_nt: TGCGCCAGCAGCCAAGATTCGCAGGTGACAGGAGCTTTCTTT

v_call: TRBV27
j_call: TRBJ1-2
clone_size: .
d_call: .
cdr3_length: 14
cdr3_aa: CASSTTQRNYGYTF
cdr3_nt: TGTGCCAGCTCGACGACCCAAAGGAACTATGGCTACACCTTC

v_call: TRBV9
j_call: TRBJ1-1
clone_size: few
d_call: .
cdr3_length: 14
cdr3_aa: CASSPSRGVTEAFF
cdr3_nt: TGTGCCAGCAGCCCCTCCCGAGGGGTTACTGAAGCTTTCTTT

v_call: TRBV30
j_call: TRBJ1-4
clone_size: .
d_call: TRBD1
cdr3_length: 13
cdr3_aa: CAWNRGQPEKLFF
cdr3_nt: TGTGCCTGGAATAGGGGACAGCCAGAAAAACTGTTTTTT

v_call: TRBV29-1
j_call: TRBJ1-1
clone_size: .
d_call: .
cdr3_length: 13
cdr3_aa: CSVARAMNTEAFF
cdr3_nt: TGCAGCGTTGCTCGGGCCATGAACACTGAAGCTTTCTTT

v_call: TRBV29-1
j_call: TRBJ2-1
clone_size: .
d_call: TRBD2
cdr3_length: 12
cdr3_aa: CSVTPLAGYQFF
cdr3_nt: TGCAGCGTAACCCCACTAGCGGGGTACCAGTTCTTC

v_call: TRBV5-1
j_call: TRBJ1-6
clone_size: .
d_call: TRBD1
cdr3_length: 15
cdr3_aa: CASSLGGTGDTPLHF
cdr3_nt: TGCGCCAGCAGCTTGGGAGGGACAGGGGACACACCCCTCCACTTT

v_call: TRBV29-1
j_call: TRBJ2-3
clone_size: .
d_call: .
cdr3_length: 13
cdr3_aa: CSADTDYTDTQYF
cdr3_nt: TGCAGCGCCGACACAGATTACACAGATACGCAGTATTTT

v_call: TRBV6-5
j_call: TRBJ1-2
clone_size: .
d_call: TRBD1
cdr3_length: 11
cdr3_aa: CASGDRIRYTF
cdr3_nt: TGTGCCAGCGGGGACAGGATTCGCTACACCTTC

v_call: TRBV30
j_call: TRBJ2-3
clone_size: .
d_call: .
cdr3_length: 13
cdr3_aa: CAWSDGGTDTQYF
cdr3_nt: TGTGCCTGGAGTGACGGGGGCACAGATACGCAGTATTTT

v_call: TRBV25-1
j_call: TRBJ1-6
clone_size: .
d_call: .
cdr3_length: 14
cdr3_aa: CASGETRGNSPLHF
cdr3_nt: TGTGCCAGCGGCGAGACCCGGGGTAATTCACCCCTCCACTTT

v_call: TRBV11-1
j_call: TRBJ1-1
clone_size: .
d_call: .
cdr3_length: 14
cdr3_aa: CASSPQTGDTEAFF
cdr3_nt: TGTGCCAGCAGCCCGCAAACGGGAGACACTGAAGCTTTCTTT

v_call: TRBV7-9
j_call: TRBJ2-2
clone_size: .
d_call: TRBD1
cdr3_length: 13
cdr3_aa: CAAGTGTTGELFF
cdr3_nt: TGTGCCGCCGGGACAGGAACAACCGGGGAGCTGTTTTTT

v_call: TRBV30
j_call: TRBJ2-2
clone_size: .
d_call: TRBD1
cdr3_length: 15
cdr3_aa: CAWNHRDRNTGELFF
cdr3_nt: TGTGCCTGGAACCACCGGGACAGAAACACCGGGGAGCTGTTTTTT

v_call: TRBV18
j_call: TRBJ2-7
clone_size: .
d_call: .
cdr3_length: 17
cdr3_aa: CASSPPVGQRPYYEQYF
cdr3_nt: TGTGCCAGCTCACCACCAGTCGGACAGCGACCCTACTACGAGCAGTACTTC

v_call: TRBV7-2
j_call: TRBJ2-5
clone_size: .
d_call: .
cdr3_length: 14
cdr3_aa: CASGGWGGQEAQYF
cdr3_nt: TGTGCCAGCGGCGGCTGGGGAGGACAAGAGGCCCAGTACTTC

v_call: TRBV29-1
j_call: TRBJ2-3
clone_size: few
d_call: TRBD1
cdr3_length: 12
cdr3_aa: CSGGQVADTQYF
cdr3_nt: TGCAGCGGCGGACAGGTTGCAGATACGCAGTATTTT

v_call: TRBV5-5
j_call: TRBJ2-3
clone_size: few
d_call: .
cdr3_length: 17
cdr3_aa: CASSLNGGPLNTDTQYF
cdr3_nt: TGTGCCAGCAGCTTGAACGGGGGACCTTTAAACACAGATACGCAGTATTTT

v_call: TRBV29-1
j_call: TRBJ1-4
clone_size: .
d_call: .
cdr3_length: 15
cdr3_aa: CSVKSTGLANEKLFF
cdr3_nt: TGCAGCGTCAAATCTACAGGGCTTGCTAATGAAAAACTGTTTTTT

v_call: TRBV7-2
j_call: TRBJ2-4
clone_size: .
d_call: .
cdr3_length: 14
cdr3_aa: CASSLGHPPNIQYF
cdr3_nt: TGTGCCAGCAGCTTGGGACACCCGCCAAACATTCAGTACTTC

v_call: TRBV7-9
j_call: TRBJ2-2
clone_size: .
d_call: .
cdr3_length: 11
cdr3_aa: CASSFTGELFF
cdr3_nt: TGTGCCAGCAGCTTTACCGGGGAGCTGTTTTTT

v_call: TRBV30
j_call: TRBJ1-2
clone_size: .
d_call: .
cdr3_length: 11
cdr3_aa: CAWSVNYGYTF
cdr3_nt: TGTGCCTGGAGCGTTAACTATGGCTACACCTTC

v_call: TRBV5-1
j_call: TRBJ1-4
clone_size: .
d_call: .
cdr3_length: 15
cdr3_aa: CASSSNANPDEKLFF
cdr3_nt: TGCGCCAGCAGCTCCAACGCGAATCCGGATGAAAAACTGTTTTTT

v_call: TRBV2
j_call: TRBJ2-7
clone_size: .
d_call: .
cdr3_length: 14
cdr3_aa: CASSDLRGPYEQYF
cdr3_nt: TGTGCCAGCAGTGACCTCAGGGGACCCTACGAGCAGTACTTC

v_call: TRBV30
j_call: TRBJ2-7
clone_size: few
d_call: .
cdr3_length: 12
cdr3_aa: CACKTSSYEQYF
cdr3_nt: TGTGCCTGCAAGACTAGTTCCTACGAGCAGTACTTC

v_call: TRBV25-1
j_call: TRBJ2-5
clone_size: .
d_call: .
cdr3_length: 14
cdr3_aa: CASSSPGRTETQYF
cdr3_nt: TGTGCCAGCAGTTCCCCGGGACGCACCGAGACCCAGTACTTC

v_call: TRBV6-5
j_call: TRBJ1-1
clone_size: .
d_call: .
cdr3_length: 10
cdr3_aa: CASMVTEAFF
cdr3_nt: TGTGCCAGCATGGTCACTGAAGCTTTCTTT

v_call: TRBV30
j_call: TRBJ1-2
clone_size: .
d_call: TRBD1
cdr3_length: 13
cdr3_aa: CAWSAGQANGYTF
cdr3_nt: TGTGCCTGGAGTGCAGGACAGGCAAATGGCTACACCTTC

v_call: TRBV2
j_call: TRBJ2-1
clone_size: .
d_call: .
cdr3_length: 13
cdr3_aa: CASTESQRSEQFF
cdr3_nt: TGTGCCAGCACCGAGTCGCAGCGAAGTGAGCAGTTCTTC

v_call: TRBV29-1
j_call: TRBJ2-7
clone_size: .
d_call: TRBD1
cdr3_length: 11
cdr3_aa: CSVGRQGEQYF
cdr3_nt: TGCAGCGTTGGACGACAGGGCGAGCAGTACTTC

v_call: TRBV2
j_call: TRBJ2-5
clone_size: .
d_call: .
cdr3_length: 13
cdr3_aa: CASSVGGWETQYF
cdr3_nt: TGTGCCAGCAGTGTTGGGGGCTGGGAGACCCAGTACTTC

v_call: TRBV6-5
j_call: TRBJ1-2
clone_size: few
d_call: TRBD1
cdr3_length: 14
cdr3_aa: CASRHRGSNYGYTF
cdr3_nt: TGTGCCAGCAGGCACAGGGGATCTAACTATGGCTACACCTTC

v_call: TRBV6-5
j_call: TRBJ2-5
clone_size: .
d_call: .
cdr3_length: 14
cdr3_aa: CASRKIRGQETQYF
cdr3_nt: TGTGCCAGCAGAAAGATCCGGGGGCAAGAGACCCAGTACTTC

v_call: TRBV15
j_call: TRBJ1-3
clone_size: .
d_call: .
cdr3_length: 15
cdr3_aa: CATSIDRHSGNTIYF
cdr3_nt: TGTGCCACCAGTATAGACCGCCACTCTGGAAACACCATATATTTT

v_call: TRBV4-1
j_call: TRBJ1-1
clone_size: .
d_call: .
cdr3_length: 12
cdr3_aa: CASSHGNTEAFF
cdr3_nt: TGCGCCAGCAGCCACGGGAACACTGAAGCTTTCTTT

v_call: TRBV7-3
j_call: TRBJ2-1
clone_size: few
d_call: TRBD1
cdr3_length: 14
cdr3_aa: CASSTRQGAGEQFF
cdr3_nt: TGTGCCAGCAGCACGCGACAGGGGGCAGGAGAGCAGTTCTTC

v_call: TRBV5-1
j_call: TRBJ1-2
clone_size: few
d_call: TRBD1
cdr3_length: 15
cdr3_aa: CASSTGTAFPYGYTF
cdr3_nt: TGCGCCAGCAGCACCGGGACAGCCTTCCCCTATGGCTACACCTTC

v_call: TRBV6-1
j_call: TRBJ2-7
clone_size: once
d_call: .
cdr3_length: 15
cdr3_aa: CASSDQYYDRPNQYF
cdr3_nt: TGTGCCAGCAGTGACCAATACTACGACAGGCCTAATCAGTACTTC

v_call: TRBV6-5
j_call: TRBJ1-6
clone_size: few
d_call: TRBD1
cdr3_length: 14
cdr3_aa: CASSGDRADSPLHF
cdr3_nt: TGTGCCAGCAGTGGGGACAGGGCGGATTCACCCCTCCACTTT

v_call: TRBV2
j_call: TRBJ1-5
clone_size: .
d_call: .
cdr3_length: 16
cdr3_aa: CASRGGGSYLNQPQHF
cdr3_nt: TGTGCCAGCAGAGGGGGAGGATCCTACCTTAATCAGCCCCAGCATTTT

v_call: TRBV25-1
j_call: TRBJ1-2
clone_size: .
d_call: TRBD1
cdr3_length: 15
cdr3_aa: CASSNPGQGAYGYTF
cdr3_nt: TGTGCCAGCAGCAACCCGGGACAGGGGGCATATGGCTACACCTTC

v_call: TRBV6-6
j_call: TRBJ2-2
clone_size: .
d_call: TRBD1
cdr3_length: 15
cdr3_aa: CASANPGQGDGELFF
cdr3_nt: TGTGCCAGCGCCAACCCGGGACAGGGTGACGGGGAGCTGTTTTTT

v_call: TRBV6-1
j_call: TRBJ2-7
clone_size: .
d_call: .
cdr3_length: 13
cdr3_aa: CASNRPGILEQYF
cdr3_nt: TGTGCCAGCAACAGACCAGGGATTCTCGAGCAGTACTTC

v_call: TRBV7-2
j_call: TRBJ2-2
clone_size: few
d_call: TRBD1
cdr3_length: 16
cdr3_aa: CASRAPGTGNTGELFF
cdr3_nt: TGTGCCAGCAGAGCTCCCGGGACAGGGAACACCGGGGAGCTGTTTTTT

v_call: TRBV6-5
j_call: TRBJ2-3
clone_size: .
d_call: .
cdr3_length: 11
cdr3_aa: CASSLADTQYF
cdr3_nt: TGTGCCAGCAGCCTTGCCGATACGCAGTATTTT

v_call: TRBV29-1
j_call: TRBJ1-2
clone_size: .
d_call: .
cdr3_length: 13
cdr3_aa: CSVVPLTRYGYTF
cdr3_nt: TGCAGCGTTGTCCCCCTTACCCGTTATGGCTACACCTTC

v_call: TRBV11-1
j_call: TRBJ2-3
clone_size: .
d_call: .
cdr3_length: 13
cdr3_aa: CASSFPRTDTQYF
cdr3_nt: TGTGCCAGCAGCTTTCCCCGCACAGATACGCAGTATTTT